This T cell receptor beta chain was identified in a study of cytomegalovirus exposure and HLA in healthy donors (dated by TCRdb to the late 2010s). Notes on the research overall: An earlier analysis of some 550 of the donors reported 276 Gb of sequence data and some 120 million unique TCR beta sequences from 150 million to 200 million T cells. An early release that covered approximately 600 HLA-typed donors contained about 300 gigabases of sequencing data and roughly 84 million unique TCR sequences. Of the 300 to 500 genotyped donors, 70% to 90% were placed in the genetic ancestry cluster associated with self-reported Caucasian donors. The study aimed to test whether signatures of past pathogen exposure could be identified by cataloging public T cell receptors. Using immunosequencing, the study profiled T cell repertoires from 500 to 800 subjects and related those repertoires to cytomegalovirus serostatus. A separate validation cohort of 90 to 150 different subjects was used in addition to the roughly 720-subject first cohort. The study combined high-throughput TCR immunosequencing, statistical association of individual TCRs with disease status, and machine learning to predict cytomegalovirus infection status. To study patterns of TCR occurrence, a later analysis re-analyzed previously published TCR beta repertoires from 600 to 750 donors and added high-resolution HLA genotyping. The later analysis used no new phenotypic data to find candidate immune exposures, relying instead on TCR beta sequences and their occurrence across donors. An earlier analysis of approximately 500 of the donors applied high-throughput TCR beta sequencing to assess whether each TCR beta V gene segment acted as functional or pseudogenic. Alongside the repertoire data, information on donor age, sex, ethnicity and CMV serostatus was compiled. A later genetic analysis took genome-wide SNP genotypes for about 60% of the roughly 670 donors and used that subset as a discovery cohort. Every repertoire in the discovery cohort had been generated on one and the same sequencing platform. HLA typing covered class I and class II loci at four-digit resolution. The number of donors typed differed by locus, with about 620-630 for A, B, C, DRB1 and DQB1, roughly 520 for DQA1, 600 to 610 for DPA1, and about 450 for DPB1. About 5 DR-DQ haplotypes were handled as single units for association and clustering, since linkage in the cohort was strong. Among about 400 genotyped donors of the cohort, an average of approximately 220,000 unique TCR beta nucleotide sequences was sequenced per donor, of which about 19% were non-productive. Broad study findings and their caveats: In a later analysis, around 17,000 TCR beta sequences were associated with specific HLA alleles at a false discovery rate of 0.05. In this cohort, only TCR beta chains were sequenced, and detectable features were limited by the absence of alpha or paired-chain data. A further reported finding was that TCR beta sequences accurately predicted the HLA-A and HLA-B alleles for most subjects in the first cohort. Correlated functional status among segregating V segments might be attributable to linkage disequilibrium, but an unknown experimental factor could not be ruled out. CMV serostatus was the only immune exposure information available for the cohort. Most TCR sequences were observed very rarely across donors, whereas some public TCRs were present in many individuals. The classifier was reported to diagnose cytomegalovirus status with high specificity and sensitivity in both the original and validation cohorts. Because HLA typing was unavailable for some donors at each locus, only the typed subset was used in association tests. Roughly uniform sequencing depth across donors was assumed in presence/absence analyses, although this assumption may not hold. The study listed 164 TCR beta chains as associated with cytomegalovirus. In a later analysis, TCR association rates were found to vary across HLA loci, with the most associated TCRs seen for DRB1 alleles and the fewest for HLA-C alleles. When HLA alleles, especially DR and DQ, strongly co-occurred, attributing TCR associations to individual alleles was difficult. A group of highly shared sequence variants was considered likely to be a technical artifact of the sequencing pipeline. The earlier analysis of nearly 600 of the donors excluded 15 to 20 rarely observed V segments, including chromosome 9 orphons, because counts were too low. Compared with equally common non-associated chains, HLA-associated TCR beta chains in a later analysis were more clonally expanded and had lower generation probabilities. A later genetic analysis reported fewer N-insertions in productive TCRs among donors in an Asian-associated ancestry cluster than the roughly 700-donor mean. V-gene and J-gene trimming of TCR beta chains was associated with a missense DCLRE1C variant in a later genetic analysis, and the association was replicated in an independent cohort. In a later analysis, most CMV-associated TCR beta chains were found to appear HLA-restricted, with HLA associations seemingly driven largely by CMV exposure. Broadly in line with IMGT annotations, most TCR beta V segments showed up in productive rearrangements about 87% or about 30% of the time in an earlier analysis of 450 to 750 of the donors. Some IMGT-functional V segments, including TRBV6-2 and TRBV6-3, could not be told apart with the 87-base-pair reads, so those segments were excluded. In vitro tests confirmed that three of the cytomegalovirus-associated TCR beta chains recognize cytomegalovirus antigens. Several of the top co-occurrence clusters appeared to be linked to parvovirus B19, influenza, CMV and Epstein-Barr virus, according to a later analysis. According to the authors, the approach could potentially be generalized to other disease states and immunological phenotypes.

The library was obtained by the immunoSEQ multiplex PCR assay. For the multiplex PCR, a mixture combining 60 forward primers for TCR Vbeta segments and 13 reverse primers for TCR Jbeta segments was used. Amplification of the CDR3 region of rearranged TCR beta genes was performed with a multiplex PCR assay on genomic DNA. The Illumina HiSeq System was used to sequence the amplified TCR beta libraries as 87-base-pair reads. The study's own analysis went as follows. In a later analysis, roughly 80 million unique TCR beta chains were counted across the approximately 640 repertoires, and around 10 million of these chains were shared by at least two donors. Raw reads were error-corrected and collapsed into unique sequences by a nearest-neighbor algorithm in which closely related sequences were merged to remove PCR and sequencing errors. V, D and J gene segments were assigned by aligning CDR3 sequences to IMGT reference sequences. Each retained sequence needed at least a six-nucleotide match to both a V gene segment and a J gene segment. Rearrangements were classified as productive when the CDR3 lacked stop codons and remained in frame with V and J, and all other rearrangements were classified as non-productive. CDR3 was defined by IMGT convention, running from the second conserved V-encoded cysteine to the conserved J-encoded phenylalanine. In an earlier analysis of more than 550 of the donors, sequences lacking an unambiguous match to a single V gene segment were excluded. An earlier analysis of fewer than 750 of the donors classified V segments as functional when productive rearrangements were above 56.7% and as segregating when the standard deviation between donors was above 5%. A statistical classification framework was built to diagnose cytomegalovirus status from the catalog of TCR beta chain sequences. A later analysis assigned V and J genes by comparing TCR nucleotide sequences with IMGT/GENE-DB human TR gene sequences. In a later analysis, CDR3 sequences and most-parsimonious VDJ recombination scenarios were assigned using the TCRdist pipeline. A later analysis defined each TCR beta chain by its CDR3 amino acid sequence plus V-gene family, and excluded reads lacking a unique V-gene family. To address suspected cross-contamination and a sequencing artifact, a later analysis removed approximately 590 highly shared, low-generation-probability nucleotide sequences. In a later analysis, a clonal expansion index for each public chain was calculated from normalized within-repertoire ranks of inferred template counts. Generation probabilities in a later analysis came from a VDJ recombination model fitted to out-of-frame rearrangements, and those results were checked against IGoR. In a later analysis, hypergeometric tests were used to score TCR-TCR, TCR-HLA and TCR-CMV co-occurrence, with a repertoire-size bias correction applied to TCR pairs. To estimate false discovery rates, a later analysis permuted the HLA or CMV assignments 20 times. In a later analysis, co-occurring TCRs were grouped with DBSCAN, and TCRdist sequence similarity was added when clustering was performed within HLA-allele-positive subsets. For co-occurrence clustering, repertoires with fewer than 30,000 or more than 120,000 public chains were excluded, along with a handful of repertoires with anomalous nucleotide sharing. Sourced from immuneACCESS, this table was stored by TCRdb with only in-frame sequences that have V and J called. A share of the clones is absent; for the studies checked, an unresolved V gene accounts for under half, and the remainder has no known explanation. The V and J calls and clone size come from that table; D and trimming were worked out from the DNA. The sample includes about 94,000 clones, with around 66% observed a single time. Together, the top ten hold under 4% of the sample.

To note about this clone: Its antigen target is currently unknown. Per-base qualities were not stored, and no clone one base away is much larger.

At the junction V is shortened by 3 bases and J by 5 bases; bases outside the gene matches: 5. Including cysteine and phenylalanine, the CDR3 has 15 amino acids. This entry keeps only the CDR3 DNA: 45 bases, framed from base 1. Taken from the germline V gene (reference sequence), the CDR1 and CDR2 loops are SEHNR and FQNEAQ. The cohort was made up of 650 to 700 healthy bone marrow donors. Cohort members were all nominally healthy when sampled, although unrecorded immune exposures were likely present. The donor was CMV seronegative and was included in the group of several hundred seronegative cohort members. A peripheral blood sample was provided by each donor, and peripheral blood mononuclear cells were used for TCR beta sequencing. The Qiagen DNeasy Blood Extraction Kit was used to extract genomic DNA from the blood cell samples.

The rearranged chain carries TRBV7-9 and TRBJ2-3; 10 junctional bases match TRBD1. The TCR sequence derives from a man aged 30 to 45 in good health and CMV-seronegative. The source material was PBMCs. Here is the DNA: TGTGCCAGCAGCTTGGACAGGGGGATCGAAGATACGCAGTATTTT. It codes for CASSLDRGIEDTQYF.